A single sample is the source of the 31 T cell receptor beta chains below, sequenced in a study of cytomegalovirus exposure and HLA in healthy donors. The PCR ran on 60 Vbeta and 13 Jbeta primers. The data were produced by immunoSEQ multiplex PCR, yet TCRdb's version contains in-frame clones alone and is incomplete. This sample has some 110,000 clones, with 79% found just once. The sample comprised PBMCs. The receptors stem from a woman in her late teens or twenties in good health and CMV-seropositive.

The chain employs TRBV7-9 and TRBJ1-1, with 9 bases identical to TRBD1. After removal of 0 bases from V and 5 bases from J, the junction contained 10 bases not matched to a gene. This CDR3 spans 17 amino acids. Germline V gene data show CDR1 as SEHNR and CDR2 as FQNEAQ (reference sequence). DNA of the CDR3: TGTGCCAGCAGCTTAGCGGAGGGGACAGGGAGGCGGACTGAAGCTTTCTTT. Residues: CASSLAEGTGRRTEAFF.

On this clone itself: One end of the junction varies from germline; a read error may be responsible. V usage is TRBV7-9 and J usage is TRBJ1-1; the D is unclear. This CDR3 region has 13 residues. Germline CDR1 is SEHNR and CDR2 is FQNEAQ (reference sequence). CDR3 in amino acids: CSSNPGLYTEAFF. CDR3 in DNA: TGTTCCAGCAACCCCGGGTTATACACTGAAGCTTTCTTT.

The V gene is TRBV19, the J gene TRBJ1-1; tentatively, D is TRBD1 (6 bases). The CDR3 has 15 residues. Germline V CDR1 and CDR2: LNHDA, SQIVND (reference sequence). V dropped 7 bases and J dropped 3 bases, with 18 bases sitting between them. Written as DNA, the CDR3 is TGTGCCAGTAAGGCCAGAGGGGACACCTACACTGAAGCTTTCTTT. Protein product: CASKARGDTYTEAFF.

This clone came up a few times. The gene calls are TRBV6-4 and TRBJ1-4, with D uncertain. The CDR3 is 14 residues long. V dropped 5 bases and J dropped 6 bases, with 13 bases sitting between them. Germline loops: CDR1 MRHNA, CDR2 SNTAGT. DNA for the CDR3: TGTGCCAGCAGTACGGATTTCGGAGATGAAAAACTGTTTTTT. Its translation is CASSTDFGDEKLFF.

V is TRBV4-1 and J is TRBJ1-2; possible D gene TRBD1, 5 bases. Trimming removed 1 base from V and 3 bases from J, with 9 bases in between. Germline V gene lookup returns CDR1 MGHRA and CDR2 YSYEKL. CDR3 length equals 14 residues. CDR3 residues: CASSQGEGYYGYTF. CDR3 coding DNA: TGCGCCAGCAGCCAAGGGGAGGGGTACTATGGCTACACCTTC.

The J gene is TRBJ2-7, the V gene TRBV9, with D maybe TRBD1 (7 bases). Germline V gene sequence: CDR1 SGDLS, CDR2 YYNGEE. Trimming pared 0 bases from V and 4 bases from J, leaving 14 bases between. This CDR3 contains 15 residues. The CDR3 protein is CASSVVPGGLYEQYF. The CDR3 nucleotides are TGTGCCAGCAGCGTAGTCCCAGGGGGGTTGTACGAGCAGTACTTC.

The chain carries TRBV18 and TRBJ1-4; D is undetermined. The germline V gene encodes CDR1 KGHSH and CDR2 LQKENI. The CDR3 is 13 amino acids. Trimming pared 0 bases from V and 7 bases from J, leaving 6 bases between. The CDR3 region is CASSPPQFEKLFF. CDR3 sequence (DNA): TGTGCCAGCTCACCACCGCAGTTTGAAAAACTGTTTTTT.

The gene calls are TRBV5-1 and TRBJ2-5; 14 bases are a match to TRBD2. CDR3 length: 15 residues. The germline gives CDR1 SGHRS, CDR2 YFSETQ. Trimming at V came to 4 bases and at J to 4 bases, leaving 3 bases not matched to a gene. The CDR3, as DNA: TGCGCCAGCAGCGGACTAGCGGGAGGATTAGAGACCCAGTACTTC. Its translation is CASSGLAGGLETQYF.

This clone has only a few counts. The genes are TRBV12-2 and TRBJ2-7; the listed D gene, TRBD2, was not tested against the DNA. TRBV12-2 is an annotated pseudogene. The CDR3 is 15 residues long. In DNA, the CDR3 is TGTGCAAGTCGTGCAAATGGGAGCGTCTCCTACGAGCAGTACTTC. Translated: CASRANGSVSYEQYF.

The CDR3 is CASRERGQAYGYTF. CDR3 DNA sequence: TGTGCCAGCAGAGAAAGAGGACAGGCCTATGGCTACACCTTC. The J gene is TRBJ1-2, the V gene TRBV28, with 7 bases aligning to TRBD1. The CDR3 extends over 14 amino acids. J was trimmed by 4 bases and V by 6 bases; bases with no gene match: 8. Germline values: CDR1 MDHEN, CDR2 SYDVKM.

The chain recombines TRBV25-1 with TRBJ1-5, with 10 bases aligning to TRBD1. This CDR3 has 15 residues. In germline, CDR1 is MGHDK, CDR2 SYGVNS. V was pared by 0 bases and J by 6 bases, with 2 bases of the junction left unmatched. CDR3 nucleotide sequence: TGTGCCAGCAGTGAATATGGGGACAGGGGTCAGCCCCAGCATTTT. Translated: CASSEYGDRGQPQHF.

The rearrangement joins TRBV18 to TRBJ1-4, with D possibly being TRBD1 (5 bases). CDR1 and CDR2 (germline): KGHSH, LQKENI. The CDR3 extends over 15 amino acids. V gave up 5 bases and J gave up 0 bases, with 10 bases separating them. CDR3 nucleotides: TGTGCCAGCTCATCAGACAGCGCAACTAATGAAAAACTGTTTTTT. Translation gives CASSSDSATNEKLFF.

The V call is TRBV9, the J call TRBJ2-1; unclear D gene. The length of the CDR3 is 16 residues. The V and J ends lost 0 bases and 3 bases respectively, with 13 bases between them. Germline values: CDR1 SGDLS, CDR2 YYNGEE. CDR3 sequence (DNA): TGTGCCAGCAGCGTAGGTTGGGCTCGCTACTACAATGAGCAGTTCTTC. Protein product: CASSVGWARYYNEQFF.

CDR3 amino acids: CASSPYVQGGEQYF. CDR3 nucleotide sequence: TGTGCCAGCTCACCTTACGTTCAGGGTGGGGAGCAGTACTTC. The J gene is TRBJ2-7, the V gene TRBV18, with D possibly matching TRBD1 (5 bases). Germline V lookup: CDR1 KGHSH, CDR2 LQKENI. Trimming stripped 3 bases from V and 7 bases from J, with 16 bases between. CDR3 length: 14 amino acids.

This clone was seen just once. V usage is TRBV5-1 and J usage is TRBJ2-2; D is perhaps TRBD2 (5 bases). Trimming pared 1 base from V and 0 bases from J, leaving 16 bases between. In germline, CDR1 is SGHRS, CDR2 YFSETQ. The CDR3 length is 18 residues. The CDR3 DNA reads TGCGCCAGCAGCTTGTCTCCCGTAACCGGGACGAACACCGGGGAGCTGTTTTTT. The encoded protein is CASSLSPVTGTNTGELFF.

The chain uses TRBV6-1 and TRBJ1-2; weak D call: TRBD1 (5 bases). The germline gives CDR1 MNHNS, CDR2 SASEGT. CDR3 length equals 14 residues. The V and J ends lost 2 bases and 8 bases respectively, with 15 bases between them. The CDR3 reads CASSEIGGVYGYTF. CDR3 in DNA: TGTGCCAGCAGTGAAATCGGAGGGGTCTACGGCTACACCTTC.

Details on this clone: The sample holds other DNA sequences that translate to the same CDR3. The rearrangement uses TRBV30 and TRBJ2-1; 10 bases are shared with TRBD2. The V and J ends lost 1 base and 6 bases, in that order; junction bases with no gene match: 3. The CDR3 is 14 amino acids. Germline assignment: CDR1 GTSNPN and CDR2 SVGIG (reference sequence). CDR3 in DNA: TGTGCCTGGAGTGCGGGACTAGCGTCCAATGAGCAGTTCTTC. Translated: CAWSAGLASNEQFF.

The V call is TRBV2, the J call TRBJ2-3, with TRBD1 identical over 9 bases. Germline V gene sequence: CDR1 SNHLY, CDR2 FYNNEI. V lost 5 bases to trimming and J lost 0 bases; unmatched junction nucleotides: 3. The CDR3 has 15 residues. The CDR3 coding sequence is TGTGCCAGCAGTCGGGACAGGGTTAGCACAGATACGCAGTATTTT. Translation gives CASSRDRVSTDTQYF. Looking up the rest from reference TRBV2 and TRBJ2-3 gives the full variable domain: EPEVTQTPSHQVTQMGQEVILRCVPISNHLYFYWYRQILGQKVEFLVSFYNNEISEKSEIFDDQFSVERPDGSNFTLKIRSTKLEDSAMYFCASSRDRVSTDTQYFGPGTRLTVL.

The chain links TRBV4-2 to TRBJ1-1; TRBD1 aligns across 9 bases. The germline gives CDR1 LGHNA, CDR2 YNFKEQ. J lost 4 bases, V lost 0 bases, and 6 bases had no gene match. CDR3 length: 16 amino acids. The CDR3 loop reads CASSQDTGGFATEAFF. The CDR3 DNA is TGTGCCAGCAGCCAAGACACAGGGGGCTTTGCCACTGAAGCTTTCTTT.

A word on this clone: Other DNA sequences in the sample encode the same CDR3. In DNA form, the CDR3 reads TGCGCCAGCAGCCGTGGTAGCGGGAGCTACGAGCAGTACTTC. This encodes CASSRGSGSYEQYF. The V and J genes are TRBV5-1 and TRBJ2-7, with 9 bases matching TRBD2. Germline-derived CDR1 and CDR2 are SGHRS and YFSETQ. J gave up 3 bases and V 4 bases, and 5 bases lay outside the gene matches. There are 14 residues in the CDR3.

This clone was seen only once. The chain combines TRBV7-8 with TRBJ1-3; D possibly corresponds to TRBD1 (6 bases). Germline values: CDR1 SGHVS, CDR2 FQNEAQ. The CDR3 is made up of 15 amino acids. Trimming took 0 bases from V and 2 from J, leaving 8 bases between them. The CDR3 spells CASSLARTAGNTIYF. CDR3 DNA: TGTGCCAGCAGCTTAGCGAGGACAGCTGGAAACACCATATATTTT. The full variable domain, in which reference TRBV7-8 and TRBJ1-3 provide the parts outside the CDR3, is GAGVSQSPRYKVAKRGQDVALRCDPISGHVSLFWYQQALGQGPEFLTYFQNEAQLDKSGLPSDRFFAERPEGSVSTLKIQRTQQEDSAVYLCASSLARTAGNTIYFGEGSWLTVV.

The chain is built from TRBV28 and TRBJ2-7, with TRBD1 identical over 7 bases. CDR1 and CDR2 from the germline V gene are MDHEN and SYDVKM. The V segment lost 4 bases and the J segment 0 bases; nucleotides outside the gene matches: 12. This CDR3 is 17 amino acids long. The CDR3 region is CASSSPTGRDFSYEQYF. The DNA for the CDR3 is TGTGCCAGCAGTTCGCCGACAGGGAGAGATTTCTCCTACGAGCAGTACTTC.

The chain employs TRBV5-6 and TRBJ2-3; 7 bases match TRBD2. The V gene end was trimmed by 0 bases and the J gene end by 5 bases; junction bases not matched to a gene: 6. The germline CDR1 and CDR2 sequences are SGHDT and YYEEEE. There are 15 residues in the CDR3. The CDR3 DNA follows: TGTGCCAGCAGCTTGGCGACGGGAGGCGGAGATACGCAGTATTTT. The encoded protein is CASSLATGGGDTQYF. The variable domain in full, with the rest retrieved from reference TRBV5-6 and TRBJ2-3, is DAGVTQSPTHLIKTRGQQVTLRCSPKSGHDTVSWYQQALGQGPQFIFQYYEEEERQRGNFPDRFSGHQFPNYSSELNVNALLLGDSALYLCASSLATGGGDTQYFGPGTRLTVL.

V gene TRBV6-5 combines with J gene TRBJ1-1; no firm D call. The CDR3 runs 14 residues. V was shortened by 8 bases and J by 1 base, with 14 bases between the two germline ends. Germline-derived CDR1 and CDR2 are MNHEY and SVGAGI. CDR3 region: CASLPPRSNTEAFF. In nucleotides, the CDR3 is TGTGCCAGCCTCCCACCCAGGTCGAACACTGAAGCTTTCTTT.

The rearrangement joins TRBV5-1 to TRBJ1-2; 11 bases align to TRBD1. The CDR3 totals 15 residues. Trimming cost V 4 bases and J 7 bases; bases outside gene matches: 9. In germline, CDR1 is SGHRS, CDR2 YFSETQ. The CDR3 DNA reads TGCGCCAGCAGCGGGGGGAGGACAGGGGGCCCTGGCTACACCTTC. This codes for CASSGGRTGGPGYTF.

The chain employs TRBV27 and TRBJ2-1; TRBD1 agrees at 8 bases. CDR1 and CDR2 (germline): MNHEY, SMNVEV (reference sequence). The CDR3 runs to 18 residues. V shed 2 bases and J 7 bases; nucleotides not matched to a gene: 16. This CDR3 reads CASSLKQGAPLGYNEQFF. CDR3 nucleotide sequence: TGTGCCAGCAGTTTAAAGCAGGGGGCGCCCCTTGGCTATAATGAGCAGTTCTTC.

The chain couples TRBV5-1 to TRBJ2-7; 10 bases agree with TRBD2. V shed 4 bases, J shed 6 bases, and the junction held 7 bases outside the gene matches. CDR1 and CDR2 (germline): SGHRS, YFSETQ. The CDR3 runs 14 residues. CDR3 in amino acids: CASSTLAGVVEQYF. The DNA for the CDR3 is TGCGCCAGCAGCACCCTAGCGGGAGTGGTCGAGCAGTACTTC. The full variable domain, with the rest looked up from reference TRBV5-1 and TRBJ2-7, is KAGVTQTPRYLIKTRGQQVTLSCSPISGHRSVSWYQQTPGQGLQFLFEYFSETQRNKGNFPGRFSGRQFSNSRSEMNVSTLELGDSALYLCASSTLAGVVEQYFGPGTRLTVT.

J is TRBJ2-3 and V is TRBV27; 7 bases align to TRBD2. With V trimmed by 3 bases and J by 3 bases, 3 bases remained unmatched. CDR1 and CDR2 (germline): MNHEY, SMNVEV (reference sequence). The CDR3 length is 14 residues. CDR3 sequence reads: CASSFGLGTDTQYF. CDR3 DNA: TGTGCCAGCAGTTTCGGACTAGGAACAGATACGCAGTATTTT.

The J gene is TRBJ1-2, the V gene TRBV10-3; a weak D match, TRBD1 (5 bases). The V end lost 10 bases, the J end lost 1 base, and 13 bases lay between the germline ends. Germline loops: CDR1 ENHRY, CDR2 SYGVKD. CDR3 length equals 13 residues. CDR3 loop: CANAWGDNYGYTF. The CDR3, as DNA: TGTGCCAACGCGTGGGGGGATAACTATGGCTACACCTTC.

V gene TRBV4-2 combines with J gene TRBJ1-4; no reliable D call. V was trimmed by 4 bases and J by 14 bases, leaving 14 bases between them. The CDR3 is 12 residues long. CDR1 LGHNA and CDR2 YNFKEQ come from the germline V gene. The CDR3 DNA is TGTGCCAGCAGCCTCACACAGAAAGAGCTGTTTTTT. Its translation: CASSLTQKELFF.

The V call is TRBV7-9, the J call TRBJ1-5; TRBD1 might be the D (5 bases). The CDR3 runs 14 residues. The V gene lost 5 bases and the J gene lost 3 bases, with 11 bases spanning the gap. Germline V CDR1 and CDR2: SEHNR, FQNEAQ (reference sequence). The CDR3 sequence: CASSVAGSNQPQHF. The CDR3 DNA is TGTGCCAGCAGCGTTGCAGGGTCCAATCAGCCCCAGCATTTT.